This TCR beta chain is from a study of shared clonotypes between healthy human individuals. Comment on this clone: Its antigen is unidentified.

Study results and caveats: Generally, estimated richness proved larger in naive subsets than it did in memory subsets. Non-shared clonotypes had lower generation probabilities than those shared by all four donors.

Some clones are missing from TCRdb's copy, which holds only in-frame ones; the method was immunoSEQ multiplex PCR. Seen here are millions of clones, roughly 94% observed once, and the top ten hold 0.1% to 0.15%. This CDR3 spans 15 amino acids. After removal of 1 base from V and 7 bases from J, the junction contained 2 bases not matched to a gene. Germline assignment: CDR1 SGHVS and CDR2 FQNEAQ. This receptor was identified in a man aged 18 to 29 in good health. Sample: naive CD4+ T cells sorted from blood. Subset of the sample: CD45RA+ positively selected. This sequence joins TRBV7-8 and TRBJ1-6; TRBD1 matches 9 bases. CDR3 loop: CASSLEDRGNSPLHF. The CDR3 nucleotides read TGTGCCAGCAGCTTAGAAGACAGGGGGAATTCACCCCTCCACTTT.